The T cell receptor (beta chain) described here comes from a study of CD8 T cells in ankylosing spondylitis. Study results and caveats: In ankylosing spondylitis blood, a motif of seven to nine highly homologous TCR beta variants appeared characteristic.

A word on this clonotype: Antigen specificity is unknown. A much more abundant neighbour one base away suggests this may be a read error.

With 6 bases removed from V and 7 bases from J, the gap between germline ends came to 18 bases. The CDR3 runs to 13 residues. Germline V CDR1 and CDR2: SQVTM, ANQGSEA. Making the TCR beta libraries involved quantitative 5'-RACE with molecular barcodes. MiXCR, applied by TCRdb to the 5' RACE reads, yields one record per CDR3 protein. In the table there are about 510,000 distinct CDR3 sequences, over 4% of which are singletons. Sequences were obtained from blood, either unsorted or a sorted T cell fraction (not recorded which). This sequence was found in a male donor with ankylosing spondylitis. The chain carries TRBV29-1 and TRBJ2-5; weak D call: TRBD1 (7 bases). CDR3 in DNA: TGCAGCGTCGCGGGACAGCTATATTTGACCCAGTACTTC. It yields the protein CSVAGQLYLTQYF.